This entry lists 23 T cell receptor beta chains sequenced from one sample in a study of blood T cell repertoires in COVID-19. Method: immunoSEQ multiplex PCR; TCRdb's copy keeps in-frame clones and lacks some. Seen here are a few hundred thousand clones, around 81% observed once, and the top ten hold 15% to 18%. Sequenced: peripheral blood. Source of these receptors: a person aged 65 to 79 with COVID-19, enrolled during active disease.

This clone was picked up a small number of times. The chain uses TRBV6-1 and TRBJ1-1; D is unresolved. The germline gives CDR1 MNHNS, CDR2 SASEGT. Trimming cost V 3 bases and J 0 bases, with 8 bases left between them. There are 14 residues in the CDR3. The CDR3 region has the DNA TGTGCCAGCAGTGATGACACTCTGAACACTGAAGCTTTCTTT. Its protein product is CASSDDTLNTEAFF.

The chain has TRBV28 and TRBJ2-2; tentative D call: TRBD2 (7 bases). The V gene's germline CDR1 is MDHEN and CDR2 SYDVKM. The CDR3 covers 15 residues. Trimming removed 3 bases at V and 4 bases at J, with 12 bases between. The DNA for the CDR3 is TGTGCCAGCAGTTTGGGGGGGCCCGGCACCGGGGAGCTGTTTTTT. Translation: CASSLGGPGTGELFF.

J is TRBJ2-7 and V is TRBV5-5, with D unclear. V was clipped by 2 bases and J by 0 bases, with 9 bases between them. Germline V lookup: CDR1 SGHKS, CDR2 YYEKEE (reference sequence). The CDR3 is 14 amino acids. CDR3: CASSFMGSSYEQYF. The CDR3 DNA is TGTGCCAGCAGCTTCATGGGCAGCTCCTACGAGCAGTACTTC.

The chain uses TRBV6-5 and TRBJ2-7; D is possibly TRBD2 (6 bases). Germline CDR1 is MNHEY and CDR2 is SVGAGI. The CDR3 is 11 residues long. V was shortened by 6 bases and J by 4 bases, with 7 bases between the two germline ends. The CDR3 is CASRGGYEQYF. The CDR3 DNA is TGTGCCAGCAGGGGGGGTTACGAGCAGTACTTC.

This clone has only one observation. One junction end does not reproduce the germline sequence, and a read error may be involved. The chain couples TRBV9 to TRBJ1-2; TRBD1 is a possible D gene (5 bases). The CDR3 is 14 residues long. CDR1 and CDR2 from the germline V gene are SGDLS and YYNGEE. The CDR3 DNA reads TGTGCCAGCAGCCCGGGGACCTCCTCAGCGGGCAGTTCCTTC. Its translation: CASSPGTSSAGSSF.

This clone came up once. The chain carries TRBV6-1 and TRBJ1-2; 9 nucleotides agree with TRBD1. The CDR3 has 16 amino acids. The V segment lost 4 bases and the J segment 6 bases; nucleotides outside the gene matches: 12. Germline lookup yields CDR1 MNHNS and CDR2 SASEGT. For the CDR3, the DNA is TGTGCCAGCAGTGCCTCAGGACAGGGGCACCAGGATGGCTACACCTTC. This encodes CASSASGQGHQDGYTF.

The chain joins TRBV3-1 (or the pseudogene TRBV3-2) to TRBJ2-1; TRBD1 is a possible D gene (6 bases). V gave up 1 base and J gave up 4 bases, with 14 bases separating them. Per the germline V gene, CDR1 is LGHDT and CDR2 is YNNKEL (reference sequence). The CDR3 contains 16 residues. The CDR3, as DNA: TGTGCCAGCAGCCAAGGGGGCCAGGGGTTTTACAATGAGCAGTTCTTC. Amino acid sequence: CASSQGGQGFYNEQFF.

This chain uses TRBV5-1 with TRBJ1-4; the D is unclear. In germline, CDR1 is SGHRS, CDR2 YFSETQ. This CDR3 comprises 14 residues. V lost 4 bases to trimming and J lost 3 bases, with 10 bases between them. The CDR3 nucleotides read TGCGCCAGCAGCCCACTGGAGTCTAATGAAAAACTGTTTTTT. Protein product: CASSPLESNEKLFF.

J is TRBJ1-4 and V is TRBV3-1 (or the pseudogene TRBV3-2), with D possibly TRBD1 on 5 matching bases. The CDR3 length is 17 residues. The V gene's germline CDR1 is LGHDT and CDR2 YNNKEL (reference sequence). The ends were cut back, 1 base at V and 5 bases at J, with 17 bases in the middle. The CDR3 region is CASSQVWGGRTNEKLFF. CDR3 in DNA: TGTGCCAGCAGCCAAGTTTGGGGAGGACGGACAAATGAAAAACTGTTTTTT.

This chain joins TRBV6-5 and TRBJ1-4; D is unresolved. The CDR3 spans 15 residues. Germline CDR1 is MNHEY and CDR2 is SVGAGI. Trimming removed 6 bases from V and 3 bases from J, with 14 bases in between. CDR3 residues: CASSQAPTANEKLFF. CDR3 coding DNA: TGTGCCAGCAGCCAGGCGCCCACTGCTAATGAAAAACTGTTTTTT.

This chain connects TRBV6-2 or TRBV6-3 to TRBJ2-1; 10 nucleotides match TRBD1. Germline CDR1 is MNHEY and CDR2 is SVGEGT. The length of the CDR3 is 16 residues. V was clipped by 3 bases and J by 4 bases; unmatched bases: 6. The CDR3 DNA follows: TGTGCCAGCAGTTATCTGGGGGACAGGGGATACAATGAGCAGTTCTTC. Amino acids: CASSYLGDRGYNEQFF.

The chain combines TRBV6-6 with TRBJ2-6; TRBD1 matches 8 bases. J lost 0 bases, V lost 10 bases, and 8 bases had no gene match. CDR1 and CDR2 (germline): MNHNY, SVGAGI (reference sequence). The CDR3 is made up of 16 amino acids. The CDR3 nucleotides read TGTGCCACCCAGGGGGCACCAAACTCTGGGGCCAACGTCCTGACTTTC. Amino acids: CATQGAPNSGANVLTF.

The chain has TRBV13 and TRBJ2-1; 9 bases agree with TRBD1. Per germline, CDR1 PRHDT and CDR2 FYEKMQ (reference sequence). Germline trimming cut 1 base from V and 7 bases from J; bases unmatched to any gene: 8. The CDR3 contains 16 residues. The CDR3 sequence is CASSLVGDRVRNEQFF. In nucleotides, the CDR3 is TGTGCCAGCAGCTTAGTAGGGGACAGGGTGAGGAATGAGCAGTTCTTC.

The chain joins TRBV3-1 (or the pseudogene TRBV3-2) to TRBJ1-5, with D possibly TRBD1 on 6 matching bases. The CDR3 totals 13 residues. Germline CDR1 reads LGHDT; CDR2 reads YNNKEL (reference sequence). The V end was cut by 2 bases, the J end by 5 bases, with 7 bases between. For the CDR3, the DNA is TGTGCCAGCAGCCAAACAGGGCATCAGCCCCAGCATTTT. Translation: CASSQTGHQPQHF.

This chain joins TRBV5-1 and TRBJ1-1; a weak D match, TRBD1 (5 bases). Germline V gene sequence: CDR1 SGHRS, CDR2 YFSETQ. The CDR3 runs to 16 residues. Trimming removed 0 bases from V and 10 bases from J, with 22 bases in between. DNA of the CDR3: TGCGCCAGCAGCTTGGATGGGCAGGGCGAGGTTTTTGGAGCTTTCTTT. Translation: CASSLDGQGEVFGAFF. The entire variable domain, with the rest obtained from reference TRBV5-1 and TRBJ1-1, is as follows: KAGVTQTPRYLIKTRGQQVTLSCSPISGHRSVSWYQQTPGQGLQFLFEYFSETQRNKGNFPGRFSGRQFSNSRSEMNVSTLELGDSALYLCASSLDGQGEVFGAFFGQGTRLTVV.

This chain connects TRBV7-8 to TRBJ2-5, with no clear D. V lost 1 base, J lost 4 bases, and 10 bases lay in between. The length of the CDR3 is 14 residues. Germline V gene sequence: CDR1 SGHVS, CDR2 FQNEAQ. The CDR3 bases are TGTGCCAGCAGCTTAGATATAGTCCTAGAGACCCAGTACTTC. Protein: CASSLDIVLETQYF.

This clone has more than one count but fewer than ten. J is TRBJ1-5 and V is TRBV5-6, with 8 bases identical to TRBD1. From germline, CDR1 is SGHDT and CDR2 YYEEEE. V lost 0 bases and J lost 9; bases outside the gene matches: 8. The CDR3 has 15 amino acids. CDR3 sequence (DNA): TGTGCCAGCAGCTTGGGGGGGACAGGAACCAGGCCCCAGCATTTT. Its protein product is CASSLGGTGTRPQHF.

The genes are TRBV11-1 and TRBJ2-7, with 7 bases lining up with TRBD2. Unmatched junction bases numbered 14, after V lost 6 bases and J lost 9 bases. This CDR3 contains 14 residues. Per germline, CDR1 SGHAT and CDR2 FQDESV (reference sequence). This chain's CDR3 is CASSNGLVPLSQYF. The CDR3 DNA reads as TGTGCCAGCAGTAACGGACTAGTGCCACTCTCGCAGTACTTC.

The chain carries TRBV2 and TRBJ1-1; TRBD1 agrees at 9 bases. In germline, CDR1 is SNHLY, CDR2 FYNNEI. This CDR3 contains 16 residues. J lost 6 bases, V lost 8 bases, and 16 bases had no gene match. The CDR3 coding sequence is TGTGCCAGCTTGGTGGCGGGGGACAGGGTTGGGGCTGAAGCTTTCTTT. Translation: CASLVAGDRVGAEAFF.

The chain is built from TRBV6-2 or TRBV6-3 and TRBJ1-1, with D perhaps matching TRBD1 (5 bases). CDR3 length: 13 residues. Germline lookup yields CDR1 MNHEY and CDR2 SVGEGT. V was cut by 2 bases and J by 6 bases, with 10 bases left in between. The CDR3 coding sequence is TGTGCCAGCAGTTACCCAAGGGGCGCTGAAGCTTTCTTT. It translates to CASSYPRGAEAFF.

The rearrangement links TRBV29-1 to TRBJ1-6, with 9 bases aligning to TRBD1. Germline V gives CDR1 SQVTM, CDR2 ANQGSEA. The trim removed 6 bases at V and 10 bases at J, leaving 22 bases unmatched. The CDR3 extends over 18 amino acids. CDR3 region: CSVTYDRGTPASRSPLHF. The CDR3, as DNA: TGCAGCGTAACATACGACAGGGGGACCCCCGCTTCTCGGTCACCCCTCCACTTT.

The V gene is TRBV13, the J gene TRBJ2-3; 7 positions match TRBD1. CDR1 and CDR2 from the germline V gene are PRHDT and FYEKMQ (reference sequence). V lost 5 bases and J lost 4; bases outside the gene matches: 9. CDR3 length equals 15 residues. Here the CDR3 reads CASSHEMTGPDTQYF. DNA for the CDR3: TGTGCCAGCAGCCACGAAATGACAGGGCCAGATACGCAGTATTTT.

The rearrangement uses TRBV3-1 (or the pseudogene TRBV3-2) and TRBJ2-7; D unclear. The CDR3 has 13 residues. CDR1 is LGHDT, CDR2 YNNKEL, per germline (reference sequence). Trimming stripped 1 base from V and 2 bases from J, with 6 bases between. The CDR3 here is CASSQAETYEQYF. In nucleotides, the CDR3 is TGTGCCAGCAGCCAAGCGGAGACCTACGAGCAGTACTTC.